This TCR beta chain was captured by sequencing in a study of cytotoxic CD8 clonotypes in ibrutinib-treated CLL. Study outcomes and limitations: Public clonotypes were seen rarely and were contracted or stable on treatment.

Libraries of TCR beta were made from approximately 2.2 micrograms of genomic DNA that came from cryopreserved PBMCs. The CDR3 has 13 amino acids. V dropped 4 bases and J dropped 1 base, with 8 bases sitting between them. Germline assignment: CDR1 MNHNS and CDR2 SASEGT. TCRdb's table, derived via immunoSEQ multiplex PCR, lists solely in-frame clones and lacks some. Of a few hundred thousand clones in the sample, around 66% were seen once. About this clone: What it binds is not known.

The specimen was PBMCs, collected after 36 months of ibrutinib treatment. V usage is TRBV6-1 and J usage is TRBJ2-7; D is ambiguous. The source of this sequence is a human donor with chronic lymphocytic leukemia. The CDR3 loop is CASSGQASYEQYF. CDR3 nucleotide sequence: TGTGCCAGCAGTGGGCAGGCTTCCTACGAGCAGTACTTC.